This T cell receptor beta chain originates from a study of blood T cell repertoires in COVID-19. Study context: Italy, Spain and the United States were the sources of the convalescent and acute COVID-19 samples. The cDNA or gDNA used as material had been derived from T cells, B-cell-depleted T cells, or PBMCs.

Produced via immunoSEQ multiplex PCR; TCRdb's table is partial and in-frame only. This table has roughly 80,000 clones, 70% to 90% appearing once. The CDR3 is 13 amino acids. Trimming cost V 1 base and J 9 bases, with 10 bases left between them. Germline CDR1 SEHNR, CDR2 FQNEAQ (reference sequence). J is TRBJ2-1 and V is TRBV7-9; D perhaps matches TRBD2 (5 bases). The TCR sequence derives from a woman aged 55-69 years with acute or convalescent COVID-19. Sequenced: peripheral blood. The CDR3 region has the DNA TGTGCCAGCAGCTTAGACGGGGTTGGTGAGCAGTTCTTC. This codes for CASSLDGVGEQFF.